This T cell receptor beta chain derives from a study of OX40 agonist ivuxolimab in advanced cancers. Study background: While on treatment, patients had intravenous ivuxolimab at 0.01 to 10 mg/kg every 2 weeks.

As to this clone: Antigen specificity is unknown.

Sequencing was performed with immunoSEQ multiplex PCR; in TCRdb, only in-frame clones are kept and a portion is missing. The sample contains tens of thousands of clones, over 85% of which appear only once. Study conclusions and caveats: Among the lowest peripheral clonal expansion occurred in 0.1-3.0 mg/kg partial responders.

This TCR came from an adult with an advanced solid tumor such as melanoma, head and neck, liver or kidney cancer. The sequencing used CD4+ or CD8+ T cells sorted from blood, collected in a trial of the OX40 agonist ivuxolimab.

The CDR3: CASSFQGDSYEQYF. In DNA, the CDR3 is TGTGCCAGCAGCTTCCAGGGGGACTCCTACGAGCAGTACTTC. The J gene is TRBJ2-7, the V gene TRBV5-5; 7 bases are a match to TRBD1. The CDR3 covers 14 residues. Germline V gene data show CDR1 as SGHKS and CDR2 as YYEKEE (reference sequence). Germline trimming cut 2 bases from V and 0 bases from J; bases unmatched to any gene: 2.